This T cell receptor (beta chain) is from a study of shared clonotypes between healthy human individuals. Each sample came from a Caucasian adult donor living in Nashville, Tennessee. V was cut by 2 bases and J by 1 base, with 12 bases left in between. The CDR3 sequence is 15 residues long. Germline V lookup: CDR1 SEHNR, CDR2 FQNEAQ (reference sequence). The assay ran at deep level. Libraries were prepared by immunoSEQ multiplex PCR; TCRdb keeps only in-frame clonotypes and omits some of them. The table includes around 1.6 million clones, 95% to 99% detected once. The rearrangement uses TRBV7-9 and TRBJ2-7; D possibly corresponds to TRBD1 (5 bases). The source material was naive CD4+ T cells sorted from blood. The subset is: CD45RA+ positively selected. The sequence came from a man aged 25 to 45 in good health. CDR3 sequence: CASSLRDSLSYEQYF. CDR3 DNA sequence: TGTGCCAGCAGCTTAAGAGACAGCTTATCCTACGAGCAGTACTTC.